Below, 31 T cell receptor beta chains from the same sample are listed, as sequenced in a study of OX40 agonist ivuxolimab in advanced cancers. This table comes from immunoSEQ multiplex PCR, and its TCRdb copy is limited to in-frame clones, with some not included. Of nearly 80,000 clones listed, approximately 85% are singletons. Sequences were derived from CD4+ or CD8+ T cells sorted from blood, sampled in a trial of the OX40 agonist ivuxolimab. The receptors here all came from an adult with an advanced solid tumor such as melanoma, head and neck, liver or kidney cancer.

The chain joins TRBV28 to TRBJ1-5; D is unclear. This CDR3 comprises 12 residues. Deletions cut 7 bases from V and 4 bases from J, with 8 bases between. Germline V CDR1 and CDR2: MDHEN, SYDVKM. The CDR3 region is CASTDPNQPQHF. The DNA of the CDR3 is TGTGCCAGCACCGATCCTAATCAGCCCCAGCATTTT.

This chain uses TRBV9 with TRBJ2-1, with 9 bases identical to TRBD2. The length of the CDR3 is 16 residues. With V trimmed by 0 bases and J by 8 bases, 9 bases remained unmatched. Germline CDR1 and CDR2: SGDLS and YYNGEE. In DNA, the CDR3 is TGTGCCAGCAGCGTAGGAGGCGGGGGGGCTGCGGATGAGCAGTTCTTC. Translation: CASSVGGGGAADEQFF.

As DNA, the CDR3 is TGTGCCAGCAGCTTGGGGCCGACCGGCTACACCTTC. It specifies CASSLGPTGYTF. The chain carries TRBV5-6 and TRBJ1-2; D gene uncertain. Per the germline V gene, CDR1 is SGHDT and CDR2 is YYEEEE. The CDR3 has 12 residues. Trimming cost V 0 bases and J 8 bases, with 8 bases left between them. Filled out from reference TRBV5-6 and TRBJ1-2, the complete variable domain reads DAGVTQSPTHLIKTRGQQVTLRCSPKSGHDTVSWYQQALGQGPQFIFQYYEEEERQRGNFPDRFSGHQFPNYSSELNVNALLLGDSALYLCASSLGPTGYTFGSGTRLTVV.

The chain is built from TRBV15 and TRBJ1-1; 7 nucleotides agree with TRBD1. V was clipped by 0 bases and J by 4 bases; unmatched bases: 17. Germline CDR1 LNHNV, CDR2 YYDKDF (reference sequence). The length of the CDR3 is 19 residues. The CDR3 DNA reads as TGTGCCACCAGCAGAGATTATGGATCAGGGGGTCTCGGGAGCACTGAAGCTTTCTTT. This translates into CATSRDYGSGGLGSTEAFF.

V gene TRBV15 combines with J gene TRBJ1-1, with a possible D match to TRBD1 (5 bases). The CDR3 is 14 amino acids. Germline loops: CDR1 LNHNV, CDR2 YYDKDF (reference sequence). V was shortened by 0 bases and J by 11 bases, with 16 bases between the two germline ends. The DNA for the CDR3 is TGTGCCACCAGCAGAGATGTTGGGGGGATGGCGGCTTTCTTT. Its protein product is CATSRDVGGMAAFF.

The rearrangement uses TRBV27 and TRBJ2-1, with D tentatively TRBD1 (6 bases). Trimming removed 6 bases at V and 7 bases at J, with 16 bases between. Germline CDR1 is MNHEY and CDR2 is SMNVEV (reference sequence). The CDR3 runs to 14 residues. CDR3 sequence reads: CASSGPTGMNEQFF. In DNA, the CDR3 is TGTGCCAGCAGCGGCCCAACAGGGATGAATGAGCAGTTCTTC.

The rearrangement joins TRBV5-4 to TRBJ2-5; 8 bases line up with TRBD1. V was pared by 0 bases and J by 3 bases, with 7 bases of the junction left unmatched. In germline, CDR1 is SGHNT, CDR2 YYREEE (reference sequence). The CDR3 runs to 16 residues. In nucleotides, the CDR3 is TGTGCCAGCAGCTTGGCCCCGGACAGGGTGGAAGAGACCCAGTACTTC. As protein: CASSLAPDRVEETQYF.

V and J are TRBV21-1 and TRBJ2-3; the table's D call of TRBD1 was not tested on the DNA. TRBV21-1 represents a pseudogene. This CDR3 contains 11 residues. Here the CDR3 reads CASSNSRQGYF. The CDR3 DNA sequence: TGTGCCAGCAGCAATTCGAGACAGGGTTATTTT.

The CDR3 sequence: CASSLTLGTDSYEQYF. The CDR3 DNA follows: TGTGCCAGCAGCTTAACCCTCGGGACAGATTCCTACGAGCAGTACTTC. The chain has TRBV7-9 and TRBJ2-7; 7 bases fit TRBD1. This CDR3 region has 16 residues. Germline V gene sequence: CDR1 SEHNR, CDR2 FQNEAQ (reference sequence). V shed 2 bases, J shed 1 base, and the junction held 8 bases outside the gene matches.

The chain has TRBV9 and TRBJ2-7, with D perhaps given as TRBD1 or TRBD2 (6 bases each). Deletions cut 7 bases from V and 6 bases from J, with 11 bases between. The V gene's germline CDR1 is SGDLS and CDR2 YYNGEE. The CDR3 is made up of 11 amino acids. The CDR3 protein is CASSRGGEQYF. The CDR3 DNA is TGTGCCAGCTCCAGGGGAGGCGAGCAGTACTTC.

The chain joins TRBV6-6 to TRBJ1-6; D remains unclear. Germline assignment: CDR1 MNHNY and CDR2 SVGAGI (reference sequence). V was clipped by 2 bases and J by 8 bases, with 4 bases between them. This CDR3 has 12 residues. The CDR3 here is CASSYGDSPLHF. The CDR3 DNA reads TGTGCCAGCAGTTACGGGGATTCACCCCTCCACTTT.

The chain carries TRBV2 and TRBJ2-7; D uncertain. This CDR3 contains 12 residues. Trimming removed 6 bases from V and 3 bases from J, with 9 bases in between. The germline V gene encodes CDR1 SNHLY and CDR2 FYNNEI. CDR3 loop: CASRPNHYEQYF. CDR3 DNA: TGTGCCAGCAGGCCAAATCACTACGAGCAGTACTTC.

This chain links TRBV5-3 with TRBJ2-7; D assignment may be TRBD1 or TRBD2 (5 bases each). TRBV5-3 is an ORF for which the function is uncertain. The CDR3 runs 16 residues. V was clipped by 1 base and J by 0 bases, with 14 bases between them. CDR3 loop: CARSLRAGTGSYEQYF. CDR3 DNA sequence: TGTGCCAGAAGCTTGAGGGCCGGGACGGGCTCCTACGAGCAGTACTTC.

The chain's CDR3 is CASSLQGNTEAFF. The DNA of the CDR3 is TGTGCCAGCAGTTTACAGGGGAACACTGAAGCTTTCTTT. The chain joins TRBV6-1 to TRBJ1-1; tentative D call: TRBD1 (6 bases). The CDR3 consists of 13 residues. Germline V gives CDR1 MNHNS, CDR2 SASEGT. V shed 5 bases and J shed 1 base, with 8 bases lying between them.

This clone was recorded many times. The V gene is TRBV2, the J gene TRBJ1-5; D is ambiguous. Germline CDR1 and CDR2: SNHLY and FYNNEI. The CDR3 is 13 amino acids. Trimming left V 3 bases short and J 1 base short, with 4 bases between. The CDR3 reads CASSEESNQPQHF. The CDR3 region has the DNA TGTGCCAGCAGTGAGGAGAGCAATCAGCCCCAGCATTTT. Together with reference TRBV2 and TRBJ1-5, the CDR3 gives the full variable domain: EPEVTQTPSHQVTQMGQEVILRCVPISNHLYFYWYRQILGQKVEFLVSFYNNEISEKSEIFDDQFSVERPDGSNFTLKIRSTKLEDSAMYFCASSEESNQPQHFGDGTRLSIL.

The CDR3 sequence is CASSGQAGTGELFF. The DNA for the CDR3 is TGTGCCAGCTCAGGACAGGCGGGTACCGGGGAGCTGTTTTTT. The chain carries TRBV6-1 and TRBJ2-2; 7 bases match TRBD1. With V trimmed by 8 bases and J by 5 bases, 8 bases remained unmatched. The CDR3 is 14 amino acids. Germline V CDR1 and CDR2: MNHNS, SASEGT.

In its sample, this clone was seen once. The CDR3 nucleotides are TGTGCCAGCAGTGATCAGGGTATTGGTGGAATCAATGAGCAGTTCTTC. The encoded protein is CASSDQGIGGINEQFF. The chain joins TRBV2 to TRBJ2-1; weak D call: TRBD1 (5 bases). The germline gives CDR1 SNHLY, CDR2 FYNNEI. CDR3 length: 16 residues. Trimming removed 3 bases from V and 6 bases from J, with 18 bases in between.

This rearrangement joins TRBV5-1 to TRBJ2-1; 11 bases fit TRBD2. CDR1 is SGHRS, CDR2 YFSETQ, per germline. This CDR3 has 17 amino acids. V shed 3 bases and J 7 bases; nucleotides not matched to a gene: 12. DNA of the CDR3: TGCGCCAGCAGCTACTGGTTGGGTAGCGGGGGGGCGAATGAGCAGTTCTTC. This translates into CASSYWLGSGGANEQFF. Full variable domain (outside the CDR3, taken from reference TRBV5-1 and TRBJ2-1): KAGVTQTPRYLIKTRGQQVTLSCSPISGHRSVSWYQQTPGQGLQFLFEYFSETQRNKGNFPGRFSGRQFSNSRSEMNVSTLELGDSALYLCASSYWLGSGGANEQFFGPGTRLTVL.

V usage is TRBV4-1 and J usage is TRBJ1-2; 10 nucleotides agree with TRBD1. Germline V gene lookup returns CDR1 MGHRA and CDR2 YSYEKL. The CDR3 loop spans 15 amino acids. The V gene end was trimmed by 4 bases and the J gene end by 4 bases; junction bases not matched to a gene: 6. The CDR3 protein is CASSRLTGGAYGYTF. CDR3 DNA sequence: TGCGCCAGCAGCCGCCTGACAGGGGGCGCCTATGGCTACACCTTC.

This clone was seen only once. Other nucleotide sequences from this sample produce the same CDR3. The CDR3 loop is CASSPGETQYF. In DNA form, the CDR3 reads TGTGCCAGCTCACCAGGCGAGACCCAGTACTTC. This chain links TRBV18 with TRBJ2-5; D call uncertain. The V end was cut by 2 bases, the J end by 5 bases, with 3 bases between. The CDR3 has 11 amino acids. The germline V gene has CDR1 KGHSH and CDR2 LQKENI.

The rearrangement uses TRBV9 and TRBJ2-5; no definite D call. This CDR3 is built from 12 residues. The germline V gene encodes CDR1 SGDLS and CDR2 YYNGEE. V shed 0 bases and J shed 3 bases, with 3 bases lying between them. CDR3 DNA sequence: TGTGCCAGCAGCGTAGCGGAAGAGACCCAGTACTTC. This sequence encodes CASSVAEETQYF.

The CDR3: CAISDQAQQETQYF. Here the CDR3 DNA reads TGTGCCATCAGTGATCAGGCTCAACAAGAGACCCAGTACTTC. V is TRBV10-3 and J is TRBJ2-5; no clear D. The CDR3 length is 14 residues. Germline assignment: CDR1 ENHRY and CDR2 SYGVKD. V dropped 3 bases and J dropped 2 bases, with 10 bases sitting between them.

This chain joins TRBV5-1 and TRBJ2-3; D ambiguous. Trimming removed 5 bases at V and 2 bases at J, with 3 bases between. The CDR3 runs 11 residues. Germline V gives CDR1 SGHRS, CDR2 YFSETQ. CDR3 protein: CASSITDTQYF. CDR3 bases: TGCGCCAGCAGTATCACAGATACGCAGTATTTT.

The chain is built from TRBV9 and TRBJ2-7, with D perhaps matching TRBD2 (6 bases). Trimming cost V 4 bases and J 3 bases, with 20 bases left between them. The CDR3 has 16 residues. Germline CDR1 reads SGDLS; CDR2 reads YYNGEE. This CDR3 reads CASSLSGLSGVYEQYF. CDR3 DNA sequence: TGTGCCAGCAGCTTATCCGGACTATCGGGGGTCTACGAGCAGTACTTC.

This chain uses TRBV7-9 with TRBJ1-5, with 7 nucleotides matching TRBD1. V lost 5 bases to trimming and J lost 0 bases; unmatched junction nucleotides: 4. Germline CDR1 reads SEHNR; CDR2 reads FQNEAQ (reference sequence). The CDR3 has 15 amino acids. CDR3 region: CASSRGTDSNQPQHF. CDR3 sequence (DNA): TGTGCCAGCAGCCGCGGGACAGATAGCAATCAGCCCCAGCATTTT.

The CDR3 region is CASSQVGGGGADTQYF. The DNA of the CDR3 is TGTGCCAGCAGCCAAGTCGGGGGAGGCGGGGCAGATACGCAGTATTTT. The chain joins TRBV4-2 to TRBJ2-3; D is possibly TRBD2 (6 bases). V dropped 1 base and J dropped 4 bases, with 15 bases sitting between them. Germline loops: CDR1 LGHNA, CDR2 YNFKEQ. The CDR3 runs to 16 residues.

This chain joins TRBV25-1 and TRBJ1-1; no firm D call. V lost 4 bases to trimming and J lost 0 bases, with 6 bases between them. The CDR3 length is 13 residues. Germline V gene data show CDR1 as MGHDK and CDR2 as SYGVNS. In DNA, the CDR3 is TGTGCCAGCAGTGCCCTTATGAACACTGAAGCTTTCTTT. Amino acids: CASSALMNTEAFF.

V is TRBV7-2 and J is TRBJ2-3, with 13 bases aligning to TRBD2. V dropped 3 bases and J dropped 0; count of bases not matched to a gene: 0. Germline CDR1 SGHTA, CDR2 FQGNSA. The CDR3 has 16 residues. The CDR3 DNA sequence: TGTGCCAGCAGCTTGGGACTAGCGGGGAGCACAGATACGCAGTATTTT. Translating it yields CASSLGLAGSTDTQYF.

This sequence joins TRBV30 and TRBJ2-1, with TRBD2 matching 8 bases. Germline CDR1 GTSNPN, CDR2 SVGIG (reference sequence). The trim removed 0 bases at V and 9 bases at J, leaving 10 bases unmatched. The CDR3 sequence is 15 residues long. The CDR3, as DNA: TGTGCCTGGAGTGTAGGAAGCGGGAGTCAGGGTGAGCAGTTCTTC. Translating it yields CAWSVGSGSQGEQFF.

This clone was counted a few times. J is TRBJ2-2 and V is TRBV6-5, with TRBD1 matching 9 bases. The length of the CDR3 is 14 residues. Germline CDR1 and CDR2: MNHEY and SVGAGI. V gave up 8 bases and J gave up 4 bases; unmatched junction bases: 5. The CDR3 DNA reads TGTGCCAGCCGGGGACAGGGCAGCACCGGGGAGCTGTTTTTT. Protein sequence: CASRGQGSTGELFF.

The count of this clone is one. The gene calls are TRBV15 and TRBJ1-4; D is undetermined. V lost 0 bases to trimming and J lost 7 bases, with 12 bases between them. Germline V lookup: CDR1 LNHNV, CDR2 YYDKDF (reference sequence). The CDR3 consists of 15 residues. This chain's CDR3 is CATSREARQGEKLFF. CDR3 sequence (DNA): TGTGCCACCAGCAGAGAGGCGCGACAAGGTGAAAAACTGTTTTTT.